Listed here is a single T cell receptor beta chain. Its target antigen remains unknown. Base-call qualities are not available, and no considerably larger clone is one nucleotide away. Counted from cysteine to phenylalanine, this CDR3 has 14 amino acids. CDR3 DNA is the only sequence kept; it has 42 bases, read in frame from the first base. Sequences SGHRS (CDR1) and YFSETQ (CDR2) are obtained from the germline V gene. Compared with germline, V lacks 3 bases and J lacks 1 base; bases without a gene match: 3. Library creation used the immunoSEQ multiplex PCR assay. This is the immuneACCESS table as TCRdb keeps it, with only in-frame sequences that have V and J called. A part of the clones is gone; compared with another copy, unresolved V genes explain less than half, and the rest is unexplained. The sample table records some 200,000 clones; 85% to 95% of these occur just once. The ten largest clones capture approximately 1.5% of the sample.

These data belong to a study of control samples from healthy donors and cancer patients (dated by TCRdb to about 2020). Sequences were obtained from blood. This sequence originates from a man aged 45-65 years in good health. The chain links TRBV5-1 with TRBJ1-1, with 7 middle bases fitting TRBD1. The bases read TGCGCCAGCAGCTCGGGACAGAGGAACACTGAAGCTTTCTTT. This yields the protein CASSSGQRNTEAFF.